These 22 T cell receptor beta chains came from one sample sequenced in a study of early T cells in non-severe SARS-CoV-2 infection. Each CDR3 protein is one row after TCRdb ran MiXCR on the 5' RACE reads. The sample shows about 70,000 distinct CDR3 sequences, less than 5.5% of them seen only once. Sample: whole blood, taken at baseline. Receptors originate from an adult who was a healthcare worker with PCR-confirmed SARS-CoV-2 infection or an uninfected control (not recorded which).

This clonotype was seen more than once but under ten times. The chain combines TRBV7-2 with TRBJ1-5; possible D gene TRBD1, 6 bases. This CDR3 comprises 13 residues. Germline V lookup: CDR1 SGHTA, CDR2 FQGNSA. Deletions cut 5 bases from V and 4 bases from J, with 9 bases between. CDR3 loop: CASSLQGNQPQHF. CDR3 DNA: TGTGCCAGCAGCCTTCAGGGGAATCAGCCCCAGCATTTT.

The chain joins TRBV5-1 to TRBJ2-7; 7 bases align to TRBD1. V shed 2 bases, J shed 6 bases, and the junction held 8 bases outside the gene matches. Germline V gene lookup returns CDR1 SGHRS and CDR2 YFSETQ. The CDR3 spans 14 residues. CDR3: CASSFATGLSEQYF. The CDR3 DNA follows: TGCGCCAGCAGCTTCGCGACAGGGCTCTCCGAGCAGTACTTC.

This clonotype was detected ten times or more. The V gene is TRBV20-1, the J gene TRBJ2-7; 11 bases map to TRBD2. V shed 7 bases and J 4 bases; nucleotides not matched to a gene: 15. The CDR3 runs 16 residues. Germline CDR1 reads DFQATT; CDR2 reads SNEGSKA (reference sequence). For the CDR3, the DNA is TGCAGTGGGGCCCCGTTACTAGCGGGAGTAGGTTACGAGCAGTACTTC. It codes for CSGAPLLAGVGYEQYF.

V gene TRBV7-2 combines with J gene TRBJ2-2, with D hard to call. Looked up from germline, CDR1 is SGHTA and CDR2 is FQGNSA. Trimming shortened V by 4 bases and J by 5 bases, and 11 bases separated the two germline ends. This CDR3 contains 14 residues. The CDR3 protein is CASSSRFGTGELFF. CDR3 coding DNA: TGTGCCAGCAGCTCTCGGTTTGGAACCGGGGAGCTGTTTTTT.

The chain joins TRBV27 to TRBJ2-1; D is unresolved. This CDR3 spans 17 amino acids. Germline assignment: CDR1 MNHEY and CDR2 SMNVEV (reference sequence). V was cut by 5 bases and J by 0 bases, with 17 bases left in between. Here the CDR3 reads CASSTLWVRSSYNEQFF. CDR3 DNA sequence: TGTGCCAGCAGTACTCTGTGGGTTAGGAGCTCCTACAATGAGCAGTTCTTC.

There are many counts of this clonotype. The rearrangement uses TRBV11-2 and TRBJ2-5; 9 bases align to TRBD2. The V gene's germline CDR1 is SGHAT and CDR2 FQNNGV. The CDR3 totals 15 residues. With 5 bases clipped from V and 5 bases from J, the junction kept 9 bases outside the gene matches. The CDR3 loop is CASSQAGTSIETQYF. In DNA, the CDR3 is TGTGCCAGCAGCCAAGCTGGGACTAGCATCGAGACCCAGTACTTC. Variable domain in full (rest from reference TRBV11-2 and TRBJ2-5): EAGVAQSPRYKIIEKRQSVAFWCNPISGHATLYWYQQILGQGPKLLIQFQNNGVVDDSQLPKDRFSAERLKGVDSTLKIQPAKLEDSAVYLCASSQAGTSIETQYFGPGTRLLVL.

V is TRBV9 and J is TRBJ2-1, with a possible D match to TRBD1 (5 bases). V was clipped by 0 bases and J by 5 bases, with 15 bases between them. This CDR3 comprises 16 residues. The V gene's germline CDR1 is SGDLS and CDR2 YYNGEE. This CDR3 is CASSVVGAYADNEQFF. Written as DNA, the CDR3 is TGTGCCAGCAGCGTAGTAGGGGCTTATGCGGACAATGAGCAGTTCTTC.

There are many counts of this clonotype. The CDR3 DNA is TGTGCTAGTGGCGCTGATGAGACCCAGTACTTC. It encodes CASGADETQYF. This chain joins TRBV12-5 and TRBJ2-5; no clear D gene. Germline-derived CDR1 and CDR2 are LGHNT and FRNRAP. V shed 6 bases and J shed 5 bases, with 7 bases lying between them. The CDR3 totals 11 residues. Filled out from reference TRBV12-5 and TRBJ2-5, the complete variable domain reads DARVTQTPRHKVTEMGQEVTMRCQPILGHNTVFWYRQTMMQGLELLAYFRNRAPLDDSGMPKDRFSAEMPDATLATLKIQPSEPRDSAVYFCASGADETQYFGPGTRLLVL.

The table lists this clonotype with many counts. The chain uses TRBV20-1 and TRBJ2-1, with 10 bases fitting TRBD1. J was trimmed by 4 bases and V by 5 bases; bases with no gene match: 5. Looked up from germline, CDR1 is DFQATT and CDR2 is SNEGSKA (reference sequence). The CDR3 extends over 14 amino acids. CDR3: CSAPGTGVYNEQFF. The CDR3 bases are TGCAGTGCTCCCGGGACAGGGGTATACAATGAGCAGTTCTTC.

This chain links TRBV7-2 with TRBJ1-1; D may be TRBD1 (5 bases). CDR3 size: 13 residues. Germline V CDR1 and CDR2: SGHTA, FQGNSA. Trimming took 5 bases from V and 6 from J, leaving 13 bases between them. The CDR3, as DNA: TGTGCCAGCAGCGAAAATAGGGGCTCTGAAGCTTTCTTT. Encoded protein: CASSENRGSEAFF.

This clonotype appeared a few times. The CDR3 here is CASSTDRGWDSPLHF. The CDR3 bases are TGTGCCAGCAGTACCGACAGGGGCTGGGATTCACCCCTCCACTTT. V and J are TRBV12-3 or TRBV12-4 and TRBJ1-6; the match to TRBD1 covers 8 bases. The CDR3 loop spans 15 amino acids. V trimming: 5 bases; J trimming: 8 bases; junction bases outside the gene matches: 8.

In its sample, this clonotype was seen many times. The V and J genes are TRBV20-1 and TRBJ2-3, with TRBD1 matching over 9 bases. The CDR3 contains 15 residues. Looked up from germline, CDR1 is DFQATT and CDR2 is SNEGSKA (reference sequence). Unmatched junction bases numbered 8, after V lost 3 bases and J lost 4 bases. The CDR3 nucleotides read TGCAGTGCTAGGGGTGGGACAGGGCTATCAGATACGCAGTATTTT. Its translation: CSARGGTGLSDTQYF.

The chain carries TRBV18 and TRBJ2-1, with D perhaps matching TRBD1 or TRBD2 (5 bases each). The V gene's germline CDR1 is KGHSH and CDR2 LQKENI. The CDR3 spans 16 residues. Trimming removed 1 base at V and 0 bases at J, with 10 bases between. The CDR3 bases are TGTGCCAGCTCACCACAGGGAGACAGCTCCTACAATGAGCAGTTCTTC. Its protein is CASSPQGDSSYNEQFF.

J is TRBJ1-2 and V is TRBV5-1, with a tentative D call TRBD1 (5 bases). The germline gives CDR1 SGHRS, CDR2 YFSETQ. Trimming cost V 7 bases and J 4 bases, with 14 bases left between them. CDR3 length: 13 amino acids. The CDR3, as DNA: TGCGCCAGCTCCCGGGACCCACGCTATGGCTACACCTTC. As protein: CASSRDPRYGYTF.

The table lists this clonotype with a few counts. The J gene is TRBJ2-7, the V gene TRBV29-1, with D unresolved. V lost 5 bases and J 3 bases, leaving 8 bases between the germline ends. This CDR3 is 11 amino acids long. Germline-derived CDR1 and CDR2 are SQVTM and ANQGSEA. DNA for the CDR3: TGCAGCGTTACGAGAGACTACGAGCAGTACTTC. It translates to CSVTRDYEQYF.

CDR3 protein: CAISDRGVNQPQHF. CDR3 bases: TGTGCCATCAGTGACAGGGGGGTCAATCAGCCCCAGCATTTT. This chain connects TRBV10-3 to TRBJ1-5; 7 bases match TRBD1. The J segment lost 3 bases and the V segment lost 3 bases, leaving 2 bases of the junction unmatched. Germline CDR1 is ENHRY and CDR2 is SYGVKD. The CDR3 loop spans 14 amino acids.

This clonotype appeared a few times. This chain's CDR3 is CASSHPKTSGKVFNTGELFF. The DNA of the CDR3 is TGTGCCAGCAGTCACCCCAAGACTAGCGGGAAAGTTTTCAACACCGGGGAGCTGTTTTTT. This sequence joins TRBV12-3 or TRBV12-4 and TRBJ2-2; TRBD2 matches at 11 bases. This CDR3 spans 20 amino acids. V shed 5 bases, J shed 2 bases, and the junction held 16 bases outside the gene matches.

The rearrangement uses TRBV20-1 and TRBJ2-3; TRBD1 matches 12 bases. The CDR3 runs to 14 residues. V lost 3 bases, J lost 4 bases, and 2 bases stayed unmatched. Germline assignment: CDR1 DFQATT and CDR2 SNEGSKA (reference sequence). CDR3 sequence reads: CSASGTGGPDTQYF. The CDR3 DNA is TGCAGTGCTAGTGGGACAGGGGGCCCAGATACGCAGTATTTT.

This clonotype has a handful of counts. V and J are TRBV28 and TRBJ1-1, with D possibly TRBD1 on 5 matching bases. Per germline, CDR1 MDHEN and CDR2 SYDVKM. CDR3 length: 14 amino acids. Trimming left V 6 bases short and J 2 bases short, with 13 bases between. The CDR3 protein is CASSHGGGNTEAFF. DNA of the CDR3: TGTGCCAGCAGCCACGGCGGGGGAAACACTGAAGCTTTCTTT.

This clonotype has a count of ten or more. The V and J genes are TRBV4-1 and TRBJ2-1; 10 nucleotides align to TRBD2. The CDR3 spans 17 residues. The ends lost 3 bases at V and 4 bases at J; junction bases unmatched: 9. The V gene's germline CDR1 is MGHRA and CDR2 YSYEKL. The CDR3 sequence is CASSQGAGGPLYNEQFF. DNA of the CDR3: TGCGCCAGCAGCCAGGGAGCGGGAGGGCCATTATACAATGAGCAGTTCTTC.

This clonotype appeared a few times. The chain is built from TRBV19 and TRBJ2-3; possibly TRBD2 for D (5 bases). In germline, CDR1 is LNHDA, CDR2 SQIVND (reference sequence). The CDR3 covers 16 residues. V was clipped by 8 bases and J by 9 bases, with 27 bases between them. The chain's CDR3 is CASFQRTAASTGTQYF. The CDR3 DNA reads TGTGCCAGTTTCCAACGGACGGCCGCGTCGACGGGAACGCAGTATTTT.

This clonotype was seen more than once but under ten times. V and J are TRBV7-2 and TRBJ2-5; TRBD2 aligns across 8 bases. This CDR3 is built from 15 residues. Trimming removed 5 bases from V and 1 base from J; junction bases left unmatched: 6. Germline V CDR1 and CDR2: SGHTA, FQGNSA. The CDR3 protein is CASSPLAGFQETQYF. The CDR3 nucleotides are TGTGCCAGCAGCCCTTTAGCGGGATTCCAAGAGACCCAGTACTTC.